A single sample is the source of the 22 T cell receptor beta chains below, sequenced in a study of T cell changes during pregnancy in multiple sclerosis. The table came from immunoSEQ multiplex PCR; TCRdb's copy has only in-frame clones and leaves some out. Of 35,000 to 50,000 clones in the sample, nearly 90% were seen once. The specimen comprised CD4+ T cells from peripheral blood mononuclear cells, sampled after pregnancy. These receptor sequences come from a female donor with multiple sclerosis, enrolled in a pregnancy study.

The V gene is TRBV28, the J gene TRBJ2-7, with D perhaps TRBD2 (6 bases). CDR3 length: 14 amino acids. Trimming removed 2 bases from V and 6 bases from J, with 14 bases in between. Germline values: CDR1 MDHEN, CDR2 SYDVKM. The CDR3 region has the DNA TGTGCCAGCAGTTTAGGAGGGCGGGTAGGCGAGCAGTACTTC. Translating it yields CASSLGGRVGEQYF.

V usage is TRBV6-4 and J usage is TRBJ2-2; D may be TRBD2 (7 bases). Trimming shortened V by 0 bases and J by 1 base, and 18 bases separated the two germline ends. This CDR3 has 19 residues. Per the germline V gene, CDR1 is MRHNA and CDR2 is SNTAGT. The CDR3 protein is CASSDSPSGGGGNTGELFF. The CDR3 DNA reads TGTGCCAGCAGTGACTCGCCCTCTGGGGGCGGGGGGAACACCGGGGAGCTGTTTTTT.

The rearrangement links TRBV5-1 to TRBJ2-7; 9 positions match TRBD1. This CDR3 has 17 residues. J was trimmed by 1 base and V by 3 bases; bases with no gene match: 11. Germline lookup yields CDR1 SGHRS and CDR2 YFSETQ. CDR3 in DNA: TGCGCCAGCAGCTCCCGGACAGGGGATTTTTTTTCCTACGAGCAGTACTTC. It codes for CASSSRTGDFFSYEQYF.

V and J are TRBV21-1 and TRBJ2-7; the table calls TRBD2, which could not be checked here. TRBV21-1 is termed a pseudogene. This CDR3 has 11 amino acids. CDR3 residues: CASSHRCEQYF. In DNA form, the CDR3 reads TGTGCCAGCAGCCACCGGTGCGAGCAGTACTTC.

This sequence joins TRBV7-3 and TRBJ2-1, with TRBD2 matching over 8 bases. With V trimmed by 2 bases and J by 7 bases, 13 bases remained unmatched. The CDR3 sequence is 17 residues long. Per the germline V gene, CDR1 is SGHTA and CDR2 is FQGTGA. This CDR3 is CASSLQPGTSSTNEQFF. CDR3 in DNA: TGTGCCAGCAGCTTACAGCCCGGGACTAGTTCCACTAATGAGCAGTTCTTC.

In its sample, this clone was seen once. The CDR3 spells CASSIDRANTGELFF. The CDR3 bases are TGTGCCAGCAGCATAGACAGGGCGAACACCGGGGAGCTGTTTTTT. V and J are TRBV27 and TRBJ2-2; TRBD1 aligns across 7 bases. Germline trimming cut 6 bases from V and 0 bases from J; bases unmatched to any gene: 4. Germline assignment: CDR1 MNHEY and CDR2 SMNVEV (reference sequence). The CDR3 runs 15 residues.

The chain joins TRBV29-1 to TRBJ2-7; 7 bases fit TRBD1. The CDR3 loop spans 14 amino acids. Germline V lookup: CDR1 SQVTM, CDR2 ANQGSEA. V gave up 6 bases and J gave up 4 bases; unmatched junction bases: 12. The CDR3 loop is CSVIPGTAKYEQYF. CDR3 DNA: TGCAGCGTCATTCCCGGGACAGCCAAATACGAGCAGTACTTC.

This chain joins TRBV9 and TRBJ1-3; D unclear. The CDR3 extends over 16 amino acids. Trimming took off 0 bases at V and 0 bases at J, with 10 bases between the two ends. Germline assignment: CDR1 SGDLS and CDR2 YYNGEE. The CDR3 spells CASSVGSSTSGNTIYF. The CDR3 coding sequence is TGTGCCAGCAGCGTAGGTAGTTCCACCTCTGGAAACACCATATATTTT.

The CDR3 DNA reads TGTGCCAGCAGTTCATCGACAGGGACTAATGAAAAACTGTTTTTT. It is translated as CASSSSTGTNEKLFF. This chain links TRBV6-6 with TRBJ1-4, with 7 bases that match TRBD1. The CDR3 sequence is 15 residues long. The junction had 4 bases not matched to a gene; V was cut back by 4 bases and J by 2 bases. Germline V gene sequence: CDR1 MNHNY, CDR2 SVGAGI (reference sequence).

This rearrangement joins TRBV19 to TRBJ1-2, with D possibly being TRBD1 (5 bases). V was pared by 10 bases and J by 1 base, with 34 bases between. This CDR3 is 20 amino acids long. Germline V gives CDR1 LNHDA, CDR2 SQIVND (reference sequence). The CDR3 DNA reads TGTGCCACTCTCCCGCCCAAAAGGGGCCGCCGGTGGATGAATAACTATGGCTACACCTTC. Translated: CATLPPKRGRRWMNNYGYTF.

V is TRBV10-3 and J is TRBJ1-5, with unresolved D. From germline, CDR1 is ENHRY and CDR2 SYGVKD. Trimming removed 8 bases from V and 6 bases from J, with 11 bases in between. This CDR3 contains 12 residues. Here the CDR3 reads CAIGVRGQPQHF. For the CDR3, the DNA is TGTGCCATCGGGGTGCGGGGTCAGCCCCAGCATTTT.

In its sample, this clone was seen once. The V gene is TRBV13, the J gene TRBJ2-5; D is possibly TRBD1 (6 bases). Per the germline V gene, CDR1 is PRHDT and CDR2 is FYEKMQ (reference sequence). Trimming pared 5 bases from V and 3 bases from J, leaving 7 bases between. This CDR3 is 12 amino acids long. The CDR3 region has the DNA TGTGCCAGCAGCCGGACAGAAGAGACCCAGTACTTC. This gives the protein CASSRTEETQYF. Based on the CDR3 plus reference TRBV13 and TRBJ2-5, the full variable domain is AAGVIQSPRHLIKEKRETATLKCYPIPRHDTVYWYQQGPGQDPQFLISFYEKMQSDKGSIPDRFSAQQFSDYHSELNMSSLELGDSALYFCASSRTEETQYFGPGTRLLVL.

This rearrangement joins TRBV28 to TRBJ2-6; the match to TRBD1 covers 7 bases. With 0 bases clipped from V and 0 bases from J, the junction kept 5 bases outside the gene matches. The CDR3 totals 18 residues. CDR1 is MDHEN, CDR2 SYDVKM, per germline. The CDR3 here is CASSLWAGGYSGANVLTF. In nucleotides, the CDR3 is TGTGCCAGCAGTTTATGGGCAGGGGGATACTCTGGGGCCAACGTCCTGACTTTC. Combining the CDR3 with reference TRBV28 and TRBJ2-6 gives the whole variable domain DVKVTQSSRYLVKRTGEKVFLECVQDMDHENMFWYRQDPGLGLRLIYFSYDVKMKEKGDIPEGYSVSREKKERFSLILESASTNQTSMYLCASSLWAGGYSGANVLTFGAGSRLTVL.

The chain carries TRBV2 and TRBJ2-5; 7 nucleotides align to TRBD2. V trimming: 7 bases; J trimming: 1 base; junction bases outside the gene matches: 3. The CDR3 totals 13 residues. CDR1 is SNHLY, CDR2 FYNNEI, per germline. The CDR3 nucleotides are TGTGCCAGCAATTGGGAGGGCCAAGAGACCCAGTACTTC. It encodes CASNWEGQETQYF. Drawing the rest from reference TRBV2 and TRBJ2-5, the complete variable domain is EPEVTQTPSHQVTQMGQEVILRCVPISNHLYFYWYRQILGQKVEFLVSFYNNEISEKSEIFDDQFSVERPDGSNFTLKIRSTKLEDSAMYFCASNWEGQETQYFGPGTRLLVL.

The gene calls are TRBV29-1 and TRBJ2-5; the match to TRBD1 covers 10 bases. The V gene's germline CDR1 is SQVTM and CDR2 ANQGSEA. J lost 2 bases, V lost 4 bases, and 4 bases had no gene match. This CDR3 contains 14 residues. The CDR3 spells CSVGQGASQETQYF. The CDR3 bases are TGCAGCGTTGGACAGGGGGCAAGTCAAGAGACCCAGTACTTC. Looking up the rest from reference TRBV29-1 and TRBJ2-5 gives the full variable domain: SAVISQKPSRDICQRGTSLTIQCQVDSQVTMMFWYRQQPGQSLTLIATANQGSEATYESGFVIDKFPISRPNLTFSTLTVSNMSPEDSSIYLCSVGQGASQETQYFGPGTRLLVL.

V is TRBV11-2 and J is TRBJ2-7; 12 bases line up with TRBD1. The germline V gene encodes CDR1 SGHAT and CDR2 FQNNGV. This CDR3 is built from 16 residues. J gave up 2 bases and V 5 bases, and 7 bases lay outside the gene matches. The CDR3 loop reads CASSLLRDRGPYEQYF. The CDR3 DNA follows: TGTGCCAGCAGCCTCCTCCGGGACAGGGGGCCCTACGAGCAGTACTTC.

V usage is TRBV13 and J usage is TRBJ2-7; TRBD2 matches at 9 bases. The CDR3 sequence is 17 residues long. With V trimmed by 5 bases and J by 2 bases, 13 bases remained unmatched. Germline V lookup: CDR1 PRHDT, CDR2 FYEKMQ (reference sequence). The CDR3 nucleotides read TGTGCCAGCAGCCGGCCGGGCGGGGGGGCCGGGGCCTACGAGCAGTACTTC. Its protein product is CASSRPGGGAGAYEQYF.

The rearrangement uses TRBV11-2 and TRBJ2-1; 8 bases line up with TRBD2. Trimming removed 1 base from V and 6 bases from J; junction bases left unmatched: 11. The CDR3 length is 17 residues. CDR1 is SGHAT and CDR2 is FQNNGV in the germline V gene. The CDR3 sequence: CASSLVPRGGGGNEQFF. The DNA of the CDR3 is TGTGCCAGCAGCTTAGTTCCACGGGGGGGAGGGGGCAATGAGCAGTTCTTC.

The rearrangement joins TRBV5-1 to TRBJ1-4; D is perhaps TRBD1 (5 bases). This CDR3 spans 16 amino acids. V gave up 0 bases and J gave up 4 bases, with 13 bases separating them. CDR1 is SGHRS, CDR2 YFSETQ, per germline. CDR3 region: CASSLGAGPGNEKLFF. In nucleotides, the CDR3 is TGCGCCAGCAGCTTGGGTGCGGGGCCGGGTAATGAAAAACTGTTTTTT. The full variable domain, in which reference TRBV5-1 and TRBJ1-4 provide the parts outside the CDR3, is KAGVTQTPRYLIKTRGQQVTLSCSPISGHRSVSWYQQTPGQGLQFLFEYFSETQRNKGNFPGRFSGRQFSNSRSEMNVSTLELGDSALYLCASSLGAGPGNEKLFFGSGTQLSVL.

This chain connects TRBV5-1 to TRBJ1-2, with TRBD1 matching over 9 bases. The CDR3 is made up of 13 amino acids. Germline CDR1 reads SGHRS; CDR2 reads YFSETQ. Unmatched junction bases numbered 2, after V lost 0 bases and J lost 8 bases. The CDR3 is CASSLGTGGGYTF. In DNA, the CDR3 is TGCGCCAGCAGCTTGGGAACAGGGGGCGGCTACACCTTC.

This clone was picked up one time. The V call is TRBV7-2, the J call TRBJ1-2; 7 bases are a match to TRBD1. Per the germline V gene, CDR1 is SGHTA and CDR2 is FQGNSA. The ends lost 5 bases at V and 6 bases at J; junction bases unmatched: 18. The CDR3 is made up of 17 amino acids. Here the CDR3 DNA reads TGTGCCAGCAGCCGGGAACTTGCTGCCGGGACAGAGAATGGCTACACCTTC. Residues: CASSRELAAGTENGYTF.

Only one count was recorded for this clone. The V and J genes are TRBV5-4 and TRBJ2-1; 8 positions agree with TRBD1. J lost 7 bases, V lost 2 bases, and 14 bases had no gene match. CDR3 size: 17 residues. Germline V gives CDR1 SGHNT, CDR2 YYREEE (reference sequence). This chain's CDR3 is CASSFPPARTGGNEQFF. The CDR3 DNA sequence: TGTGCCAGCAGCTTCCCCCCCGCGAGAACAGGGGGTAATGAGCAGTTCTTC.